Listed below are T cell receptor beta chains from one sample, sequenced in a study of T cell responses to AZD1222 COVID-19 vaccine. Assay: immunoSEQ multiplex PCR; the TCRdb copy retains only in-frame clones and omits some. The table records 100,000 to 150,000 clones, about 88% of them present only once. Sequences were derived from peripheral blood, sampled on day 0 of AZD1222 vaccination. These receptors originate from an adult in good health. Both conserved end residues are trimmed from each CDR3. Fields, in order: V gene, J gene, CDR3 protein.

v_gene: TRBV3-1/TRBV3-2
j_gene: TRBJ1-5
CDR3aa: ASSQGGGQLPQH

v_gene: TRBV7-3
j_gene: TRBJ2-2
CDR3aa: ASSSRTSGELF

v_gene: TRBV9
j_gene: TRBJ1-2
CDR3aa: ASSAPARGGWVYGYT

v_gene: TRBV6-5
j_gene: TRBJ1-1
CDR3aa: ASSYDLGPMNTEAF

v_gene: TRBV5-1
j_gene: TRBJ2-7
CDR3aa: ASSLALGQGFHEQY

v_gene: TRBV3-1/TRBV3-2
j_gene: TRBJ1-1
CDR3aa: ASSSRDSQFRAPEAF

v_gene: TRBV9
j_gene: TRBJ2-6
CDR3aa: ASSASLAGGRGANVLT

v_gene: TRBV2
j_gene: TRBJ2-2
CDR3aa: ASSRLVTSGELF

v_gene: TRBV24-1
j_gene: TRBJ1-1
CDR3aa: ATSDSPQQGTNTEAF

v_gene: TRBV7-8
j_gene: TRBJ1-6
CDR3aa: ASSSIGQGGDNSPLH

v_gene: TRBV6-5
j_gene: TRBJ1-3
CDR3aa: ASQQGIGNTIY

v_gene: TRBV5-1
j_gene: TRBJ1-2
CDR3aa: ASSPGGTNYGYT

v_gene: TRBV30
j_gene: TRBJ2-7
CDR3aa: AWSSGGEQY

v_gene: TRBV28
j_gene: TRBJ2-4
CDR3aa: ASSFFQGPGAKNIQY

v_gene: TRBV5-1
j_gene: TRBJ2-4
CDR3aa: ASSLLAGGLNIQY

v_gene: TRBV20-1
j_gene: TRBJ1-1
CDR3aa: SVRDVPEAF

v_gene: TRBV7-9
j_gene: TRBJ1-6
CDR3aa: ASSLEGGRIGNSPLH

v_gene: TRBV6-1
j_gene: TRBJ1-2
CDR3aa: ASSEVDYGYT

v_gene: TRBV20-1
j_gene: TRBJ1-2
CDR3aa: SASGGPYGYT

v_gene: TRBV6-6
j_gene: TRBJ2-2
CDR3aa: ASSHPGTGGLVGELF

v_gene: TRBV3-1/TRBV3-2
j_gene: TRBJ1-1
CDR3aa: ASSHLGGNTEAF